This TCR beta chain was captured by sequencing in a study of blood T cell repertoires in COVID-19. Trimming pared 4 bases from V and 3 bases from J, leaving 14 bases between. The CDR3 sequence is 14 residues long. In germline, CDR1 is SGDLS, CDR2 YYNGEE. This clone has a single count. Original methodology: Amplification of reference gene primers provided the estimated nucleated cell counts. Libraries were prepared by immunoSEQ multiplex PCR; TCRdb keeps only in-frame clonotypes and omits some of them. V and J calls and clone size are given by that table; D and trimming were obtained from the DNA. The sample consists of about 220,000 clones, about 79% of them appearing once. Ages ranged from about 18 to 89 years, with residence in 24 US areas. Self-reported history from a screening survey and questionnaire set each donor's cohort.

Sample: PBMCs or T cells enriched from blood (not recorded which). This clonotype was sampled from a woman aged 55-70 years who had recovered from COVID-19. This rearrangement joins TRBV9 to TRBJ2-7, with D tentatively TRBD1 (7 bases). The CDR3 sequence: CASSPRGVHYEQYF. CDR3 DNA sequence: TGTGCCAGCAGCCCCAGGGGGGTGCACTACGAGCAGTACTTC. Full variable domain (missing parts from reference TRBV9 and TRBJ2-7): DSGVTQTPKHLITATGQRVTLRCSPRSGDLSVYWYQQSLDQGLQFLIQYYNGEERAKGNILERFSAQQFPDLHSELNLSSLELGDSALYFCASSPRGVHYEQYFGPGTRLTVT.